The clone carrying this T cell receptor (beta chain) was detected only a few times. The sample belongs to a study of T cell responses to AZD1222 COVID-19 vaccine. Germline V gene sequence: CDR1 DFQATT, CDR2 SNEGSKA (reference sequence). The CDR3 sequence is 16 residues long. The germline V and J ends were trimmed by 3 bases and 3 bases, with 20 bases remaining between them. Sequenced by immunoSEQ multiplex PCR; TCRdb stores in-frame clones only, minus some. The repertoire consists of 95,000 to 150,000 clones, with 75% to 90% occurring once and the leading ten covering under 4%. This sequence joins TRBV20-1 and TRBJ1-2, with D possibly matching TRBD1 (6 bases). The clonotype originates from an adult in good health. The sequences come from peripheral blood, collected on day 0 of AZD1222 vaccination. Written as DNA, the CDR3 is TGCAGTGCTAGTAACCGGCAGGGGCGTCGATACTATGGCTACACCTTC. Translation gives CSASNRQGRRYYGYTF.